This TCR beta chain was identified during a study of human T cells and chemical hapten exposure. Time point specified: healthy volunteer bleed at 2 weeks. Whole blood that had not been fractionated was the source of extracted total RNA. TCRdb ran MiXCR on the RACE reads and lists one entry per CDR3 protein. The table has some 90,000 distinct CDR3 sequences, about 8.6% seen once. Germline trimming cut 5 bases from V and 6 bases from J; bases unmatched to any gene: 5. Germline CDR1 reads SGHAT; CDR2 reads FQNNGV. CDR3 length: 14 amino acids. Sequencing was done on a sample of whole blood. The chain recombines TRBV11-2 with TRBJ2-3, with TRBD2 identical over 10 bases. This TCR derives from a female donor in good health. Some clones in this sample may be carry-over from other donors' samples. The DNA for the CDR3 is TGTGCCAGCAGCCCTAGCGGGAGAGGGGATACGCAGTATTTT. Its translation: CASSPSGRGDTQYF.